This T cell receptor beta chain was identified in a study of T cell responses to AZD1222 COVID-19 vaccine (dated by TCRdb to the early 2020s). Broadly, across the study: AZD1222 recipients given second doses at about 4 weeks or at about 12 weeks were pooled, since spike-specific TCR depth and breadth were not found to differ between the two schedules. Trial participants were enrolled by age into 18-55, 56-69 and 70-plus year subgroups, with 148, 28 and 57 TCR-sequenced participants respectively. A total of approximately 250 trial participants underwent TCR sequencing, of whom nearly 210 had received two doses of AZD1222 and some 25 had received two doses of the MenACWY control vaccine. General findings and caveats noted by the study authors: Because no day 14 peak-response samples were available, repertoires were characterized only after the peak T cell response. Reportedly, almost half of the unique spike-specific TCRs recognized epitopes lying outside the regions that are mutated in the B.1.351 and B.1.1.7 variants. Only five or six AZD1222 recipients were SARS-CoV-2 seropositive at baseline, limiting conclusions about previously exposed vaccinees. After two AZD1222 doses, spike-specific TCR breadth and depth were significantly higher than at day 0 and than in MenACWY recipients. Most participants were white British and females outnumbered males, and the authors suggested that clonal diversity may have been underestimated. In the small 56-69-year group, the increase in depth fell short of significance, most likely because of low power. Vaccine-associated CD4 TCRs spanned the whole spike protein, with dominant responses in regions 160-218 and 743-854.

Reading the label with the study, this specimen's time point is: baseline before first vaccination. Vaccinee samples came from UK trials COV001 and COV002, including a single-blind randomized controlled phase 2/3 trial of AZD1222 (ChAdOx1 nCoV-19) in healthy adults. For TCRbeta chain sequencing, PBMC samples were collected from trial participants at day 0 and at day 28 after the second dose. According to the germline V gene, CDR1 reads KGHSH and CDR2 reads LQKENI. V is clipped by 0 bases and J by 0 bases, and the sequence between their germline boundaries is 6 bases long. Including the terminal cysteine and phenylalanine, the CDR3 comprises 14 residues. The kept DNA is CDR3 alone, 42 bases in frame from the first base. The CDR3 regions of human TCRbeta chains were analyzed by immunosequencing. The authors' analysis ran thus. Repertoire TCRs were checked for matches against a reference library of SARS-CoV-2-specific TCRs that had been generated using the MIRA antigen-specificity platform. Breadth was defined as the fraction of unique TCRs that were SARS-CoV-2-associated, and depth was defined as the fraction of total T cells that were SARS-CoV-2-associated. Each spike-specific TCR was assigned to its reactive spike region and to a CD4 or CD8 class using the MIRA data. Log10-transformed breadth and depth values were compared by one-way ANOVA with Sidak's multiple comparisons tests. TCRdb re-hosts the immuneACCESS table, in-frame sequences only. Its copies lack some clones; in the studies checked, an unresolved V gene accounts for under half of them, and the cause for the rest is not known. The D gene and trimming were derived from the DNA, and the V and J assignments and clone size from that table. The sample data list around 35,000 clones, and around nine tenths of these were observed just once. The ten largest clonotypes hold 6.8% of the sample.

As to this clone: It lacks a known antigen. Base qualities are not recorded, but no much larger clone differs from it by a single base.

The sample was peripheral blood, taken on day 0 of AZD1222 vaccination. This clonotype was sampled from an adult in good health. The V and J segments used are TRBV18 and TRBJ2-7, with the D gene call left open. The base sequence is TGTGCCAGCTCACCACCGACTCTCTCCTACGAGCAGTACTTC. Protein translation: CASSPPTLSYEQYF.